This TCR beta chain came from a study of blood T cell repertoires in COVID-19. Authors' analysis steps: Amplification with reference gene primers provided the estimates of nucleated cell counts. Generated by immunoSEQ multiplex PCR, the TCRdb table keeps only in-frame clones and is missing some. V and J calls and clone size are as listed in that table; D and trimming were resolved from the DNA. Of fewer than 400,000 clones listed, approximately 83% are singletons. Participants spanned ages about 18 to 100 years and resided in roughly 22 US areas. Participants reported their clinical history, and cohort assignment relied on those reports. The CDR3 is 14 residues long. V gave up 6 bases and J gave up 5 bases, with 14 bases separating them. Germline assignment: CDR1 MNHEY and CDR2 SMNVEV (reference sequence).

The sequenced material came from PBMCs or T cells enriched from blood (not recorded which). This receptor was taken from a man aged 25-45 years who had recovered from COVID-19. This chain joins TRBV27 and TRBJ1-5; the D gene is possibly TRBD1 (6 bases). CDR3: CASRAGTWDQPQHF. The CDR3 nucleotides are TGTGCCAGCAGGGCAGGGACATGGGATCAGCCCCAGCATTTT.